Each of the 12 T cell receptor beta chains below was sequenced from the same sample in a study of identical twins. Each CDR3 protein is one row after TCRdb ran MiXCR on the 5' RACE reads. Counted here are hundreds of thousands of distinct CDR3 sequences, 7.5% occurring once; the ten biggest clones make up about 1.9%. These data were also reused for a study on yellow fever vaccine responses in identical twins.

Material: memory (CD45RO+) T cells sorted from blood. The source of these receptors is a woman younger than 35 in good health.

V and J are TRBV3-1 and TRBJ1-2; no firm D call. Germline lookup yields CDR1 LGHDT and CDR2 YNNKEL (reference sequence). Deletions cut 5 bases from V and 7 bases from J, with 14 bases between. This CDR3 is built from 13 residues. DNA for the CDR3: TGTGCCAGCAGCTATAGCACGAGCGGTGGCTACACCTTC. This encodes CASSYSTSGGYTF.

J is TRBJ2-3 and V is TRBV20-1; 11 bases align to TRBD2. Germline V CDR1 and CDR2: DFQATT, SNEGSKA (reference sequence). After removal of 3 bases from V and 5 bases from J, the junction contained 7 bases not matched to a gene. The CDR3 length is 15 residues. CDR3 residues: CSARHSGGVLDTQYF. The CDR3 DNA sequence: TGCAGTGCTAGGCATAGCGGGGGGGTGTTAGATACGCAGTATTTT.

This clonotype showed up just a few times. The chain couples TRBV28 to TRBJ2-7; TRBD2 might be the D (6 bases). This CDR3 comprises 15 residues. The V end was cut by 11 bases, the J end by 2 bases, with 22 bases between. Per the germline V gene, CDR1 is MDHEN and CDR2 is SYDVKM. CDR3 DNA: TGTGCCTCGACTCCGGAGGGGCGCGGAACCTACGAGCAGTACTTC. Translation gives CASTPEGRGTYEQYF.

V usage is TRBV6-5 and J usage is TRBJ1-3; 10 nucleotides line up with TRBD1. J was trimmed by 2 bases and V by 1 base; bases with no gene match: 11. The CDR3 length is 19 residues. Per the germline V gene, CDR1 is MNHEY and CDR2 is SVGAGI. DNA of the CDR3: TGTGCCAGCAGTTACTATGCCGGGACAGGGGTTCGGGCTGGAAACACCATATATTTT. It is translated as CASSYYAGTGVRAGNTIYF.

For this clonotype: A read error may explain this, as a much larger clone is one base away. The J gene is TRBJ2-7, the V gene TRBV29-1; D may be TRBD1 (6 bases). The CDR3 spans 12 residues. V lost 7 bases, J lost 2 bases, and 12 bases lay in between. Germline values: CDR1 SQVTM, CDR2 ANQGSEA. The CDR3 coding sequence is TGCAGCGGCCGGACAGAAGCCTACGAGCAGTACTTC. Encoded protein: CSGRTEAYEQYF.

This clonotype was observed many times. The rearrangement joins TRBV29-1 to TRBJ2-5, with D perhaps assigned TRBD1 or TRBD2 (6 bases each). The V end lost 6 bases, the J end lost 5 bases, and 19 bases lay between the germline ends. This CDR3 has 14 amino acids. Per the germline V gene, CDR1 is SQVTM and CDR2 is ANQGSEA. The CDR3 nucleotides read TGCAGCGTGACGGGCATAAGGGGGGTGGAGACCCAGTACTTC. Its protein product is CSVTGIRGVETQYF.

V usage is TRBV11-2 and J usage is TRBJ2-3; 7 positions agree with TRBD2. Trimming at V came to 3 bases and at J to 2 bases, leaving 2 bases not matched to a gene. Germline V gives CDR1 SGHAT, CDR2 FQNNGV. The CDR3 covers 14 residues. The CDR3 sequence: CASSFWDYTDTQYF. The CDR3 DNA is TGTGCCAGCAGCTTTTGGGACTACACAGATACGCAGTATTTT.

This clonotype appeared many times. The V and J genes are TRBV12-3 or TRBV12-4 and TRBJ1-2; TRBD1 is a possible D gene (5 bases). The CDR3 runs 13 residues. V lost 6 bases, J lost 2 bases, and 10 bases lay in between. CDR3 sequence: CASSPRGNYGYTF. In DNA, the CDR3 is TGTGCCAGCAGCCCGCGGGGGAACTATGGCTACACCTTC.

This chain connects TRBV18 to TRBJ2-2, with 8 bases lining up with TRBD2. Germline CDR1 reads KGHSH; CDR2 reads LQKENI. This CDR3 region has 16 residues. Trimming removed 0 bases from V and 2 bases from J; junction bases left unmatched: 2. The DNA of the CDR3 is TGTGCCAGCTCACCACCCCGGGGGGGAAACACCGGGGAGCTGTTTTTT. Its protein product is CASSPPRGGNTGELFF.

This clonotype appeared a few times. This sequence joins TRBV4-1 and TRBJ2-6, with TRBD1 as a possible D gene (6 bases). Germline V gene data show CDR1 as MGHRA and CDR2 as YSYEKL. The length of the CDR3 is 17 residues. Trimming took off 0 bases at V and 4 bases at J, with 13 bases between the two ends. The CDR3 sequence is CASSQDLGTTGANVLTF. DNA of the CDR3: TGCGCCAGCAGCCAAGACCTCGGGACAACCGGGGCCAACGTCCTGACTTTC.

V is TRBV9 and J is TRBJ2-3; maybe TRBD2 (5 bases). This CDR3 is 16 amino acids long. CDR1 is SGDLS, CDR2 YYNGEE, per germline. The V gene lost 4 bases and the J gene lost 0 bases, with 15 bases spanning the gap. The CDR3 reads CASSSTGSSSTDTQYF. CDR3 nucleotide sequence: TGTGCCAGCAGCTCCACGGGGTCTTCTAGCACAGATACGCAGTATTTT. Full variable domain (rest looked up from reference TRBV9 and TRBJ2-3): DSGVTQTPKHLITATGQRVTLRCSPRSGDLSVYWYQQSLDQGLQFLIQYYNGEERAKGNILERFSAQQFPDLHSELNLSSLELGDSALYFCASSSTGSSSTDTQYFGPGTRLTVL.

In its sample, this clonotype was seen many times. The chain links TRBV20-1 to TRBJ2-7; 7 bases are a match to TRBD1. CDR1 and CDR2 from the germline V gene are DFQATT and SNEGSKA (reference sequence). The CDR3 loop spans 13 amino acids. V trimming: 5 bases; J trimming: 0 bases; junction bases outside the gene matches: 4. The CDR3 DNA reads TGCAGTGCTGACGGGGACAGCTCCTACGAGCAGTACTTC. It yields the protein CSADGDSSYEQYF.